The TCR beta chain under discussion was sequenced for a study of CD8+CD57+ T cells in acquired aplastic anemia. Across the whole study: Across the sorted CD4+ and CD8+ cells, DNA amounts averaged roughly 3.5 ug. Around 10 million reads were obtained on average for healthy donor CD4+ cells. The study's findings and limits: The study identified roughly 29 CD8+ CDR3 sequences shared by patients and controls. Simpson's diversity of CD8+ cells was not significantly different in patients compared with controls.

Researchers used genomic DNA as the template to profile TCR beta VDJ and CDR3. Each CDR3 protein is one row after TCRdb ran MiXCR on the reads. The sample lists approximately 380,000 distinct CDR3 sequences, approximately 70% occurring once. Trimming shortened V by 6 bases and J by 1 base, and 10 bases separated the two germline ends. This CDR3 comprises 14 residues. Germline V CDR1 and CDR2: MNHNY, SVGAGI (reference sequence). Concerning this clonotype itself: Its antigen is unknown.

The rearrangement uses TRBV6-6 and TRBJ2-1; a weak D match, TRBD2 (5 bases). The sequencing input was sorted CD4+, CD8+, or CD8+CD57+ T cells (not recorded which) from PBMCs. This clonotype originated in a human donor in good health, serving as a control. The CDR3 DNA is TGTGCCAGCAGAATAGCGCTGTCCTACAATGAGCAGTTCTTC. Translation: CASRIALSYNEQFF.